This T cell receptor beta chain appears in the sequencing data of a study of cytomegalovirus exposure and HLA in healthy donors. Overall study findings and caveats: Under in vitro conditions, three CMV-associated chains were confirmed as specific for CMV antigens.

A remark on this clone: No antigen is known for it.

Trimming stripped 5 bases from V and 1 base from J, with 11 bases between. The germline V gene has CDR1 SGHRS and CDR2 YFSETQ. This CDR3 spans 14 amino acids. Both 60 Vbeta primers and 13 Jbeta primers went into the PCR. Generated by immunoSEQ multiplex PCR, the TCRdb table keeps only in-frame clones and is missing some. The sample contains about 140,000 clones, roughly three quarters of which appear only once. The V gene is TRBV5-1, the J gene TRBJ2-3, with a possible D match to TRBD1 (6 bases). The clonotype comes from a male donor in good health and CMV-seronegative. Sequenced material: PBMCs. The CDR3 DNA reads TGCGCCAGCAGACAGGGAGCTGGCACAGATACGCAGTATTTT. The encoded protein is CASRQGAGTDTQYF. The full variable domain, its missing parts supplied by reference TRBV5-1 and TRBJ2-3, is KAGVTQTPRYLIKTRGQQVTLSCSPISGHRSVSWYQQTPGQGLQFLFEYFSETQRNKGNFPGRFSGRQFSNSRSEMNVSTLELGDSALYLCASRQGAGTDTQYFGPGTRLTVL.